The clone carrying this T cell receptor beta chain was found many times. As yet, its antigen is unknown. The read ends 3 residues early relative to the CDR3; the germline J gene fills the gap. The germline CDR1 and CDR2 sequences are GTSNPN and SVGIG (reference sequence). The CDR3 is 13 residues long. The sample is drawn from a study of T cell clonality in common variable immunodeficiency. Regarding the study as a whole: Fewer TCRbeta clones were shared among CVID subjects than controls. Common variable immunodeficiency TCR beta sequences reportedly had fewer deletions and N-nucleotide insertions. Patient heterogeneity in the CVID cohort limited correlations between repertoire features and clinical complications.

Control and CVID samples contributed equal amounts of genomic DNA. The protocol was immunoSEQ multiplex PCR, while the TCRdb copy is restricted to in-frame clones and leaves out a portion. The sample has around 32,000 clones, none seen only once; the top ten hold approximately 4.7%. V and J are TRBV30 and TRBJ1-2; maybe TRBD1 (5 bases). The sequencing sample was made of peripheral blood mononuclear cells. This receptor was taken from a person between 18 and 75 years old in good health. The CDR3 region is CAWKPARANGYTF. The part of the CDR3 DNA that was read is TGTGCCTGGAAACCGGCCAGGGCGAACGGC.